Given below is one T cell receptor (beta chain) in context. Authors' methods: Reference gene primer amplification gave nucleated cell count estimates. Sequencing was performed with immunoSEQ multiplex PCR; in TCRdb, only in-frame clones are kept and a portion is missing. V and J calls and clone size follow that table, whereas D and trimming were derived from the DNA. Of about 260,000 clones listed, 88% are singletons. These data belong to a study of blood T cell repertoires in COVID-19. Clinical histories supplied by participants themselves formed the basis of cohort assignment. The clonotype was recovered from a woman aged 40 to 50 with acute COVID-19. The sample was PBMCs or T cells enriched from blood (not recorded which).

The CDR3 coding sequence is TGTGCCAGCAGAGGACAGGGGGGCGAAAAACTGTTTTTT. It codes for CASRGQGGEKLFF. This rearrangement joins TRBV12-3 or TRBV12-4 to TRBJ1-4; the match to TRBD1 covers 10 bases. This CDR3 spans 13 amino acids. The trim removed 6 bases at V and 8 bases at J, leaving 3 bases unmatched.